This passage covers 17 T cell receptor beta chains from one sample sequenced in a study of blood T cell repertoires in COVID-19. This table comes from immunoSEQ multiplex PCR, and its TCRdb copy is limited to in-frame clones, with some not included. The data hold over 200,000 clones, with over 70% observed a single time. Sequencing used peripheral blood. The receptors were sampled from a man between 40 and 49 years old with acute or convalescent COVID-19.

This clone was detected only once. The CDR3 DNA reads as TGTGCCACCAGGCAGGAGGCGGGGGAGGACTATGGCTACACCTTC. Protein product: CATRQEAGEDYGYTF. The chain carries TRBV24-1 and TRBJ1-2; perhaps TRBD1 as D (5 bases). The germline V gene encodes CDR1 KGHDR and CDR2 SFDVKD. The CDR3 totals 15 residues. The V gene lost 7 bases and the J gene lost 3 bases, with 17 bases spanning the gap.

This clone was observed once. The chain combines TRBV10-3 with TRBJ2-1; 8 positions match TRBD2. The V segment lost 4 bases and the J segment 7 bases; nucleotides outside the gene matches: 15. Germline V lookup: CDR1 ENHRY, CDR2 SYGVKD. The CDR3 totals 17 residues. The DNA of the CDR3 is TGTGCCATCAGTGGGGGCCCGGGGCTAGCGGGTTCAAATGAGCAGTTCTTC. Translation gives CAISGGPGLAGSNEQFF.

The CDR3 loop is CASSLAGVYEQYF. Written as DNA, the CDR3 is TGCGCCAGCAGCTTAGCGGGAGTCTACGAGCAGTACTTC. The chain combines TRBV5-1 with TRBJ2-7; 8 bases are a match to TRBD2. After removal of 2 bases from V and 3 bases from J, the junction contained 1 base not matched to a gene. Germline V CDR1 and CDR2: SGHRS, YFSETQ. The CDR3 contains 13 residues.

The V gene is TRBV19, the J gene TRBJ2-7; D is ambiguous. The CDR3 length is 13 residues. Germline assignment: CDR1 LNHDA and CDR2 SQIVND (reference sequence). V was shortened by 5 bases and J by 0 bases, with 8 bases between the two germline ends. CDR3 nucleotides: TGTGCCAGTAGTGTTGCCAGCTCCTACGAGCAGTACTTC. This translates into CASSVASSYEQYF. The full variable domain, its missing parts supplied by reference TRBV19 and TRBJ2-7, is DGGITQSPKYLFRKEGQNVTLSCEQNLNHDAMYWYRQDPGQGLRLIYYSQIVNDFQKGDIAEGYSVSREKKESFPLTVTSAQKNPTAFYLCASSVASSYEQYFGPGTRLTVT.

The CDR3 DNA sequence: TGTGCCAGCAGCCCCGACAGGGGATATGGCTACACCTTC. It yields the protein CASSPDRGYGYTF. V and J are TRBV7-9 and TRBJ1-2; 8 positions match TRBD1. Looked up from germline, CDR1 is SEHNR and CDR2 is FQNEAQ (reference sequence). The CDR3 has 13 residues. The V and J ends lost 5 bases and 5 bases, in that order; junction bases with no gene match: 4.

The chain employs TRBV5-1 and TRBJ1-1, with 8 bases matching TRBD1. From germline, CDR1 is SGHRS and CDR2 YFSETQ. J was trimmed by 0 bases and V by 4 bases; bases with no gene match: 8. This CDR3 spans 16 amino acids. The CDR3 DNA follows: TGCGCCAGCAGCCCCGAGACAGGGGCCTTGAACACTGAAGCTTTCTTT. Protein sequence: CASSPETGALNTEAFF.

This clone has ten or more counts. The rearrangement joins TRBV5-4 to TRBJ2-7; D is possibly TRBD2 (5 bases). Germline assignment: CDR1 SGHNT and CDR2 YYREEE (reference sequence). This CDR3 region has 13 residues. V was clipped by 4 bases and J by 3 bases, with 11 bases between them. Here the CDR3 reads CASSVSVNYEQYF. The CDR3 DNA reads TGTGCCAGCAGCGTTAGCGTAAACTACGAGCAGTACTTC.

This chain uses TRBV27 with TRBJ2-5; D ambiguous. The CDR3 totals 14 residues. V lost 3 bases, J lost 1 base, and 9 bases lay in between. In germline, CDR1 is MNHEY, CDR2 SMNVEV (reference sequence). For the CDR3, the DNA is TGTGCCAGCAGTTTGAGTTTTCCCCAAGAGACCCAGTACTTC. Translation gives CASSLSFPQETQYF.

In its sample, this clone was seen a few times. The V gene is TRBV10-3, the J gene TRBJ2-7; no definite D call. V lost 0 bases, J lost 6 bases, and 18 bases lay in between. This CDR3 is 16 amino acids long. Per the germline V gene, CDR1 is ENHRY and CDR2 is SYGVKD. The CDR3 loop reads CAISESVRPGVGEQYF. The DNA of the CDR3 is TGTGCCATCAGTGAGTCAGTACGACCCGGAGTCGGCGAGCAGTACTTC.

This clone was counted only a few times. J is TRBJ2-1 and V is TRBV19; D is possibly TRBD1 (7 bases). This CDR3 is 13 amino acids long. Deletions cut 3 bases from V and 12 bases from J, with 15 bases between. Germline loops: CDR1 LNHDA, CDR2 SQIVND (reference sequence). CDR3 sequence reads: CASSIGMQGGQFF. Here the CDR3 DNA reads TGTGCCAGTAGTATCGGGATGCAGGGGGGGCAGTTCTTC.

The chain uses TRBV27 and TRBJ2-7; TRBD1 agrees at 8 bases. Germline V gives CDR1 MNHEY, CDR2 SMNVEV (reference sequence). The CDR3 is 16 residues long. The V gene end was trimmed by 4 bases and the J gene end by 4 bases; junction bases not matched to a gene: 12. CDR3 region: CASSSPQQGVFYEQYF. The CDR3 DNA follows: TGTGCCAGCAGTTCCCCTCAACAGGGGGTATTTTACGAGCAGTACTTC.

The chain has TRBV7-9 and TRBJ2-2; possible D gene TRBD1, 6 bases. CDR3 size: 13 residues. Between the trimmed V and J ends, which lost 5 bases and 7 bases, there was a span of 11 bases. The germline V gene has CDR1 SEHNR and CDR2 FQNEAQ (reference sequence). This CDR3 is CASSPGVGGELFF. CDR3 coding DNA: TGTGCCAGCAGCCCAGGGGTCGGCGGGGAGCTGTTTTTT.

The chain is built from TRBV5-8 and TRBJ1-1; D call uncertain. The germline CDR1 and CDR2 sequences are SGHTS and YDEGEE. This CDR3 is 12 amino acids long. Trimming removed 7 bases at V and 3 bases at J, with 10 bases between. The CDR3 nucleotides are TGTGCCAGCGCGAACAGCTACACTGAAGCTTTCTTT. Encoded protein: CASANSYTEAFF.

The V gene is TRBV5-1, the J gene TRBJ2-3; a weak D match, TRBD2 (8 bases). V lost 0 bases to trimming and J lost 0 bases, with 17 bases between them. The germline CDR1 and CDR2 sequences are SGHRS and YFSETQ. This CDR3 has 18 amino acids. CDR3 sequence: CASSLEGAAGGSTDTQYF. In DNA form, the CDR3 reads TGCGCCAGCAGCTTGGAGGGGGCCGCGGGAGGTAGCACAGATACGCAGTATTTT.

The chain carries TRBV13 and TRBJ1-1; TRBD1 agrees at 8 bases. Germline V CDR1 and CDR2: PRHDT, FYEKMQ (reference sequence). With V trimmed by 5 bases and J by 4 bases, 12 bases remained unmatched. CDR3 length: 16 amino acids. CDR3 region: CASSPSGATGVTEAFF. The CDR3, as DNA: TGTGCCAGCAGCCCCTCCGGGGCGACAGGGGTCACTGAAGCTTTCTTT.

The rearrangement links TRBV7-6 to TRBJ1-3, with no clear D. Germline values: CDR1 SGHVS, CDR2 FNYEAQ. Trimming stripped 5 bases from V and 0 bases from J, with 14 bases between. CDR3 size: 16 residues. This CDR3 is CASSLEAGASGNTIYF. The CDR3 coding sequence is TGTGCCAGCAGCCTAGAGGCGGGCGCCTCTGGAAACACCATATATTTT.

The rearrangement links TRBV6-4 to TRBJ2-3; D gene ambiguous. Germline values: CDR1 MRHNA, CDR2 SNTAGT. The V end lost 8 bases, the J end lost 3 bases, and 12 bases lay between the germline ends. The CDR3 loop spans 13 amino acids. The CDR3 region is CASSVVQTDTQYF. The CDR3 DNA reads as TGTGCCAGCTCGGTAGTGCAAACAGATACGCAGTATTTT.